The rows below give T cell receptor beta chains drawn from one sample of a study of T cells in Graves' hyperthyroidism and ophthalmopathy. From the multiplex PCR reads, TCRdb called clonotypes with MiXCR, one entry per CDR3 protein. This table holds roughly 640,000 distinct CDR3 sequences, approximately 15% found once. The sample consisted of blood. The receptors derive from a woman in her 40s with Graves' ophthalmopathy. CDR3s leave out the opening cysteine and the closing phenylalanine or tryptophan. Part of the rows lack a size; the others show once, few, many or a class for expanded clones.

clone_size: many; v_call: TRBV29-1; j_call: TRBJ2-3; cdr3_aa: SVATSGSTDTQY
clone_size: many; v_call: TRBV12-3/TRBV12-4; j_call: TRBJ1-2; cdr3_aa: ASTQGGDYGYT
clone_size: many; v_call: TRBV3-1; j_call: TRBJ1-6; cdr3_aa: ASSLVGDSPLH
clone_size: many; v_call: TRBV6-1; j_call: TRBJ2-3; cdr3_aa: ASLLGGGSDTQY
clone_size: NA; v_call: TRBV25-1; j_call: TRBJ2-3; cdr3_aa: ASSEFKGLADTQY
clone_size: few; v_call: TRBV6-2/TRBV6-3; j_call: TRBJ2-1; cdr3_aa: ASSEEHSVSQGGF
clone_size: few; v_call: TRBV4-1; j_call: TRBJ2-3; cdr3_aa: ASSQDQTSGAPDTQY
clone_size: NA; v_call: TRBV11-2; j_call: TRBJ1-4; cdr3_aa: ASSSPRGGDEKLF
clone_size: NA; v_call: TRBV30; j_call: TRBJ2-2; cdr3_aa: AWSVQTAGELF
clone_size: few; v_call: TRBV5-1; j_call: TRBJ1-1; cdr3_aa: ASSPARRGDGTEAF
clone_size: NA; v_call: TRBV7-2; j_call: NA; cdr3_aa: ASSLDYNTDTQH
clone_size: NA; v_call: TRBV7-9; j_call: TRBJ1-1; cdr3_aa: ASSLGGGKNTEAF
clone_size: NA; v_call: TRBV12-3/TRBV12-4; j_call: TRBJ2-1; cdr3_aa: ASSPQTLGNEQF
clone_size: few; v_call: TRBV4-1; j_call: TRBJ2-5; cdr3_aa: ASSQDAGTQY
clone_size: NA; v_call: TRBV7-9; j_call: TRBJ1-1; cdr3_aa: ASRSEERRNTEAF
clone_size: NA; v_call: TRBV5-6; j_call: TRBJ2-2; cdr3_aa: ASSTTSGNTGELF
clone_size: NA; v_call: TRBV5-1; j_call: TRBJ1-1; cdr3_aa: ASRGVLGNTEAF
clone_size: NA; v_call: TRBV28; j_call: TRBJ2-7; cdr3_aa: ASRGGFYEQY
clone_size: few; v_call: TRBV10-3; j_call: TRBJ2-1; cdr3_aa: AISEVSGTDLSYNEQF
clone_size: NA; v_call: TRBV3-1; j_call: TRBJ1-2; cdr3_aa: ASSRMAVGANYGHT
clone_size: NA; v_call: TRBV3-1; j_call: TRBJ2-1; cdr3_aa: ASSQDLASGHNEQF
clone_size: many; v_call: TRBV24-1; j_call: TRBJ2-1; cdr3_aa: ATSDSGRTYNEQF
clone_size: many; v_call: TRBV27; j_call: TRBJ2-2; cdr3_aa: ASRRDRLANTGELF
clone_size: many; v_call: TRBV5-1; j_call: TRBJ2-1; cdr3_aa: ASSLEGEVYNEQF
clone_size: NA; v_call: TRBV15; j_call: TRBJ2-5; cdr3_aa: ATSRERRGWEETQY
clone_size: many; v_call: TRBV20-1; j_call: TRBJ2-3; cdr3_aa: SAKGLEPTDTQY
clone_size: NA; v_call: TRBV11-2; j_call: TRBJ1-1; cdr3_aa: ASSLYSPGVTEAF
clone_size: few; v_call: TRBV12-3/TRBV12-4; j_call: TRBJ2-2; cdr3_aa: ASSLFQGNTGGLF
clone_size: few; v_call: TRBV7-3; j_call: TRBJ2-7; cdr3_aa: ASSLTATGESFYEQY
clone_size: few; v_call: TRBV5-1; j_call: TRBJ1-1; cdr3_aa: ASSDYHTNTEAF
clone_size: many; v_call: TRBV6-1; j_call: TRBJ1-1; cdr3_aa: ASTLHRLNTEAF
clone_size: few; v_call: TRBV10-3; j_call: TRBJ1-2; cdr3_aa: AISEPNGYGYT
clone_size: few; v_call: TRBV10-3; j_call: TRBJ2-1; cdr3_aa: AISGTGLEQF